Sequencing of this T cell receptor beta chain was carried out in a study of blood T cell repertoires in COVID-19. In the study overall: The United States, Italy and Spain were the sources of the acute and convalescent COVID-19 samples. The cDNA or gDNA used as material had been derived from T cells, B-cell-depleted T cells, or PBMCs.

The CDR3 loop spans 11 amino acids. CDR1 is DFQATT, CDR2 SNEGSKA, per germline (reference sequence). V was pared by 5 bases and J by 0 bases, with 4 bases between. Authors' data handling: Scientists estimated how many nucleated cells there were by amplifying reference gene primers. Assay used: immunoSEQ multiplex PCR; TCRdb lists only in-frame clones, some missing. D and trimming come from the DNA, and the V and J calls and clone size come from that table. The sample holds over 60,000 clones, over 80% seen once. This sequence joins TRBV20-1 and TRBJ2-5; D not certain. The receptor was isolated from a woman older than 75 with acute or convalescent COVID-19. Source material: peripheral blood. The DNA of the CDR3 is TGCAGTGCTGTCAACCAAGAGACCCAGTACTTC. Protein: CSAVNQETQYF.